This TCR beta chain was sequenced in a study of Graves' ophthalmopathy and Graves' hyperthyroidism. This clonotype was found many times. CDR1 is SGHAT and CDR2 is FQNNGV in the germline V gene. The CDR3 has 15 amino acids. The ends lost 8 bases at V and 0 bases at J; junction bases unmatched: 10. Amplifying from RNA transcripts, the study obtained TCR beta CDR3 regions. Following a first-round RT-PCR that used HTBI primers, a second-round multiplex PCR was carried out. TCRdb reprocessed the multiplex PCR reads via MiXCR and lists one record per CDR3 protein. The sample yields fewer than 650,000 distinct CDR3 sequences, approximately 22% seen once. Thyroid ultrasound, orbital computed tomography, TRAb, serum thyroxine and clinical symptoms formed the basis of diagnosis. As the starting material, approximately 10 ml of fresh peripheral blood yielded the PBMCs.

The V call is TRBV11-2, the J call TRBJ2-7; 7 positions match TRBD2. This TCR came from a woman under 30 with stable Graves' hyperthyroidism. Some clones in this sample may be carry-over from other donors' samples. The sequencing input was peripheral blood. The CDR3 region has the DNA TGTGCCAGCCATACGATAGCGGGCAACTCCTACGAGCAGTACTTC. Protein: CASHTIAGNSYEQYF.